The rows below give T cell receptor beta chains drawn from one sample of a study of blood T cell repertoires in COVID-19. Repertoires were generated with immunoSEQ multiplex PCR, while TCRdb's copy carries only in-frame clones and drops some. The sample consists of about 100,000 clones, around 87% of them appearing once. Material: peripheral blood. The receptors were gathered from a human donor in a cohort sampled during active COVID-19. The CDR3 runs from the conserved cysteine through the conserved F or W. Fields, in order: J gene, D gene, V gene, clone size, CDR3 DNA, CDR3 protein. The D gene is left open where the match is weak. The size field is filled for only some rows; it gives once, few, many or a size class.

>TRBJ1-3|-|TRBV2|-
TGTGCCAGCACGGGACTGATATCTGGAAACACCATATATTTT
CASTGLISGNTIYF
>TRBJ1-1|-|TRBV4-2|-
TGTGCCAGCAGCCAAGCCACGGCAGGGTACACTGAAGCTTTCTTT
CASSQATAGYTEAFF
>TRBJ1-6|-|TRBV18|many
TGTGCCAGCTCACCGTCCGGGAATAATTCACCCCTCCACTTT
CASSPSGNNSPLHF
>TRBJ1-2|TRBD1|TRBV4-1|-
TGCGCCAGCAGTCCGAGGGCACAGGGGGTTATTGGCTACACCTTC
CASSPRAQGVIGYTF
>TRBJ2-7|-|TRBV27|once
TGTGCCAGCAGCCAGGGGGGTTACGAGCAGTACTTC
CASSQGGYEQYF
>TRBJ1-4|TRBD1|TRBV28|-
TGTGCCAGCAGTTTGGGGAACAGGGGGACTAATGAAAAACTGTTTTTT
CASSLGNRGTNEKLFF
>TRBJ2-1|-|TRBV3-1/TRBV3-2|-
TGTGCCAGCAGCCAAGGCCCTAGTCCCAATGAGCAGTTCTTC
CASSQGPSPNEQFF
>TRBJ1-2|-|TRBV13|once
TGTGCCAGCAGTCTCTGGAAGGGGCAGGGTGGCTACACCTTC
CASSLWKGQGGYTF
>TRBJ1-5|TRBD1|TRBV6-5|-
TGTGCCAGCAGTTACAACAGGGGCCGGGGGCCCCAGCATTTT
CASSYNRGRGPQHF
>TRBJ2-7|TRBD1|TRBV9|-
TGTGCCAGCAGCCCACAGGGGGGTTCGTACGAGCAGTACTTC
CASSPQGGSYEQYF
>TRBJ1-4|TRBD1|TRBV5-1|once
TGCGCCAGCAGCTTGGCCGGACAGGGGAATGAAAAACTGTTTTTT
CASSLAGQGNEKLFF
>TRBJ2-1|TRBD2|TRBV3-1/TRBV3-2|-
TGTGCCAGCAGCCCCCGCGGAAGCGGGAGGATAAATGAGCAGTTCTTC
CASSPRGSGRINEQFF
>TRBJ2-7|TRBD2|TRBV7-2|once
TGTGCCAGCAGCTTAGCTCCCGGCGGGAGCTCCTACGAGCAGTACTTC
CASSLAPGGSSYEQYF
>TRBJ2-2|-|TRBV19|once
TGTGCCAGTAGCCGGACAGGGAGGGACACCGGGGAGCTGTTTTTT
CASSRTGRDTGELFF
>TRBJ1-1|-|TRBV4-2|-
TGTGCCAGCAGCTCCTATGCGTTTGGACTGATAGACACTGAAGCTTTCTTT
CASSSYAFGLIDTEAFF
>TRBJ2-2|-|TRBV7-9|-
TGTGCCAGCAGCTTCCTAAGTAACACCGGGGAGCTGTTTTTT
CASSFLSNTGELFF
>TRBJ1-6|-|TRBV2|-
TGTGCCAGCAGTGAAACTGATGTACTCCGAAGCTCCTATAATTCACCCCTCCACTTT
CASSETDVLRSSYNSPLHF
>TRBJ2-2|-|TRBV13|-
TGTGCCAGCAGCTCCCGAAACTACGGGGAGCTGTTTTTT
CASSSRNYGELFF
>TRBJ2-2|TRBD2|TRBV9|-
TGTGCCAGCAGCGTAGGCCTAGCGGGAGGCACCGGGGAGCTGTTTTTT
CASSVGLAGGTGELFF
>TRBJ1-5|TRBD1|TRBV16|-
TGTGCCAGCAGCCTCCTTACAGGGGAACAGCCCCAGCATTTT
CASSLLTGEQPQHF
>TRBJ1-6|-|TRBV7-3|few
TGTGCCAGCAGCCTAAAGGGACTGAATTCACCCCTCCACTTT
CASSLKGLNSPLHF
>TRBJ1-1|-|TRBV11-1|-
TGTGCCAGCAGCTTTTTACAGGGTGAAGCTTTCTTT
CASSFLQGEAFF
>TRBJ2-7|TRBD2|TRBV7-2|-
TGTGCCAGCAGGTACACTAGCGGGAGTTTGGACGAGCAGTACTTC
CASRYTSGSLDEQYF
>TRBJ2-5|TRBD2|TRBV28|-
TGTGCCAGCAGTTTAGGGCTAGCGGGAGGGCAAGAGACCCAGTACTTC
CASSLGLAGGQETQYF
>TRBJ2-1|-|TRBV15|-
TGTGCCACCAGCAGAGGGTCGGTTTCCTACAATGAGCAGTTCTTC
CATSRGSVSYNEQFF
>TRBJ2-3|TRBD1|TRBV2|-
TGTGCCACTAAGGGACAGGGGGTTAGCACAGATACGCAGTATTTT
CATKGQGVSTDTQYF
>TRBJ2-2|TRBD1|TRBV24-1|-
TGTGCCACCAGTGACCCCGACAGGGGAAAGGGTGTTGACACCGGGGAGCTGTTTTTT
CATSDPDRGKGVDTGELFF
>TRBJ1-5|TRBD1|TRBV9|few
TGTGCCAGCAGCGGCCGATGGGACAGGGACCAGCCCCAGCATTTT
CASSGRWDRDQPQHF
>TRBJ2-7|-|TRBV5-1|-
TGCGCCAGCAGCTTGCCGCGGGCGGGCTCCTACGAGCAGTACTTC
CASSLPRAGSYEQYF
>TRBJ2-3|-|TRBV4-3|-
TGCGCCAGCGGCCTAACGGTTGTCTCATCTAGCACAGATACGCAGTATTTT
CASGLTVVSSSTDTQYF
>TRBJ1-5|-|TRBV28|-
TGTGCCAGCAGTCCCACAGAGCAAATCAATCAGCCCCAGCATTTT
CASSPTEQINQPQHF
>TRBJ2-3|-|TRBV7-9|-
TGTGCCAGCAGCTCCGGAGCAGGGCGCTCTAGCACAGATACGCAGTATTTT
CASSSGAGRSSTDTQYF
>TRBJ2-1|-|TRBV27|-
TGTGCCAGCAGTTCCCTACAGGGAAACAGGAATGAGCAGTTCTTC
CASSSLQGNRNEQFF
>TRBJ1-1|-|TRBV5-1|-
TGCGCCAGCAGCCCGGATCAGGGAGGGAACACTGAAGCTTTCTTT
CASSPDQGGNTEAFF
>TRBJ2-5|-|TRBV6-5|-
TGTGCCAGCCTAGGCCATCGGGGAGAGACCCAGTACTTC
CASLGHRGETQYF
>TRBJ2-3|TRBD2|TRBV19|once
TGTGCCAGTAGTCCCGGACTAGCGGGAGGGTTTACAGATACGCAGTATTTT
CASSPGLAGGFTDTQYF
>TRBJ1-1|-|TRBV3-1/TRBV3-2|-
TGTGCCAGCAGCCAAGCTTCGGCGGGTGGGGCTTTCTTT
CASSQASAGGAFF
>TRBJ2-5|-|TRBV5-1|once
TGCGCCAGCAGCCTAGACCCGGGTAGGGAGACCCAGTACTTC
CASSLDPGRETQYF
>TRBJ2-5|-|TRBV4-1|-
TGCGCCAGCAGCCAAGTAGCGAGCGGACAAGAGACCCAGTACTTC
CASSQVASGQETQYF
>TRBJ1-2|TRBD1|TRBV9|-
TGTGCCAGCAGCGTACGTGTTGCAGCGACAGGGACCTATGGCTACACCTTC
CASSVRVAATGTYGYTF
>TRBJ2-4|-|TRBV18|-
TGTGCCAGCTCACTTTCTCAGGGGACGGCCAAAAACATTCAGTACTTC
CASSLSQGTAKNIQYF
>TRBJ2-7|TRBD1|TRBV12-5|-
TGTGCTAGTGGTTTGGTTGTCCGGGACAGTCCCTACGAGCAGTACTTC
CASGLVVRDSPYEQYF
>TRBJ2-7|TRBD2|TRBV24-1|-
TGTGCCACCAGTACTCGCAGCGGGGCGCGCTCCTACGAGCAGTACTTC
CATSTRSGARSYEQYF
>TRBJ2-7|-|TRBV9|-
TGTGCCAGCAGCGAACGGACAGACTCCTACGAGCAGTACTTC
CASSERTDSYEQYF
>TRBJ2-7|-|TRBV2|few
TGTGCCAGCAGAACCTACGCCTACGAGCAGTACTTC
CASRTYAYEQYF
>TRBJ2-1|-|TRBV2|-
TGTGCCAGCAGTGAGGTAATAGTCGGTGAGCAGTTCTTC
CASSEVIVGEQFF
>TRBJ2-7|-|TRBV11-2|-
TGTGCCAGCAGCTTAGTTAGGGGAAAGCAGTACTTC
CASSLVRGKQYF
>TRBJ1-4|-|TRBV4-1|-
TGCGCCAGCAGCCAAGACCGGACTGCAACTAATGAAAAACTGTTTTTT
CASSQDRTATNEKLFF
>TRBJ1-2|TRBD1|TRBV28|-
TGTGCCAGCAGCTTAGGTACAGGGGAGGCCACCTTC
CASSLGTGEATF
>TRBJ2-4|TRBD1|TRBV6-5|once
TGTGCCAGCAGTCCTCCCCCGGGACAGGGGGACATTCAGTACTTC
CASSPPPGQGDIQYF
>TRBJ1-4|-|TRBV11-2|-
TGTGCCAGCAGCTTAAAATCAGGGAGGGCAACTAATGAAAAACTGTTTTTT
CASSLKSGRATNEKLFF
>TRBJ2-6|-|TRBV5-1|-
TGCGCCAGCAGCTTGGCACCGAGCTCTGGGGCCAACGTCCTGACTTTC
CASSLAPSSGANVLTF
>TRBJ2-1|-|TRBV6-5|-
TGTGCCAGCAGTTACGGGGGCGTCTCCTACAATGAGCAGTTCTTC
CASSYGGVSYNEQFF
>TRBJ2-7|TRBD2|TRBV27|-
TGTGCCAGCAGTTTTCAGACTAGCGGGCCCTACGAGCAGTACTTC
CASSFQTSGPYEQYF
>TRBJ2-5|-|TRBV12-3/TRBV12-4|few
TGTGCCAGTGGTAGAGAGACCCAGTACTTC
CASGRETQYF
>TRBJ2-7|TRBD1|TRBV6-2/TRBV6-3|-
TGTGCCAGCAGCACCGACAGGGGGACCTACGAGCAGTACTTC
CASSTDRGTYEQYF
>TRBJ1-1|-|TRBV29-1|-
TGCAGCGTTGTTGTACTACAAGCTTTCTTT
CSVVVLQAFF
>TRBJ1-5|-|TRBV28|-
TGTGCCAGCACTGGGGGGAATCAGCCCCAGCATTTT
CASTGGNQPQHF